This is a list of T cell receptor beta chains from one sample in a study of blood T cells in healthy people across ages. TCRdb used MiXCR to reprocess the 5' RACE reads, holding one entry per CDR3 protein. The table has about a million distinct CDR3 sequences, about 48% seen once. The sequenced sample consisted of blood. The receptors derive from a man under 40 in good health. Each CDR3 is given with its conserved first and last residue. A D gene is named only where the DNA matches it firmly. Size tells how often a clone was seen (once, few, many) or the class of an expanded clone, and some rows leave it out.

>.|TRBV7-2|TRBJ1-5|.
TGTGCCAGCAGCTTAGATAAGTGCAATCAGCCCCAGCATTTT
CASSLDKCNQPQHF
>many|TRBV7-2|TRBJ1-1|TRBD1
TGTGCCAGCAGCCTCCGGGACAGGGATGAGGCTTTCTTT
CASSLRDRDEAFF
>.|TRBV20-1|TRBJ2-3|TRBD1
TGCAGTGCTAGAGACTTTGACAGGGGACTTCGGGATACGCAGTATTTT
CSARDFDRGLRDTQYF
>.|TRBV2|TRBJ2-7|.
TGTGCCAGCAGTGCGGGGGCCTACAATGAGCAGTACTTC
CASSAGAYNEQYF
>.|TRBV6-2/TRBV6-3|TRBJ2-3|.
TGTGCCAGCAGGCGCTCCGCTAGCACAGATACGCAGTATTTT
CASRRSASTDTQYF
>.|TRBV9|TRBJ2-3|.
TGTGCCAGCAGCGTAGGAGGTCGAGCTTTCGATACGCAGTATTTT
CASSVGGRAFDTQYF
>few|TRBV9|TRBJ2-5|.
TGTGCCAGCTCCCTCCTTGGGGGACCCCAAGAGACCCAGTACTTC
CASSLLGGPQETQYF
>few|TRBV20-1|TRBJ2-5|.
TGCAGTGCTAGCGACGGGACTGTGGAGACCCAGTACTTC
CSASDGTVETQYF
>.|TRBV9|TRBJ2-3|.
TGTGCCAGCAGCCCCCGCGCCCGGGGCACAGATACGCAGTATTTT
CASSPRARGTDTQYF
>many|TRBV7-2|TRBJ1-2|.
TGCGCCAGCAGCTTGGAGGGGACCTATGGCTACACCTTC
CASSLEGTYGYTF
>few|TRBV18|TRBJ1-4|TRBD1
TGTGCCAGCTCACCGGGACAGAATAATGAAAAACTGTTTTTT
CASSPGQNNEKLFF
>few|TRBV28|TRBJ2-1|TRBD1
TGTGCCAGCAGTCTAACAGGGGGGAACAATGAGCAGTTCTTC
CASSLTGGNNEQFF
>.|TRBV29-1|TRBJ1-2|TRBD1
TGCAGCTTGACCCCGGGACAGGGTGGCTACACCTTC
CSLTPGQGGYTF
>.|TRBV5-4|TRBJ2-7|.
TGTGCCAGCAGCCTCGTGTCATTGAACTACGAGCAGTACTTC
CASSLVSLNYEQYF
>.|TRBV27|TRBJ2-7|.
TGTGCCAGCAGTTTATGGGGCAGGGGCTCCTACGAGCAGTACTTC
CASSLWGRGSYEQYF
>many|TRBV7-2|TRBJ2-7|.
TGTGCCAGCAGCTCCTTCTCCTACGAGCAGTACTTC
CASSSFSYEQYF
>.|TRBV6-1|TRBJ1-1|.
TGTGCCCGCAGTGAAGAGTCGACAACCAAAGCTTTCTTT
CARSEESTTKAFF
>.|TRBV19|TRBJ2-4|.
TGTGCCAGTAGTATATCTACACATCAGTACTTC
CASSISTHQYF
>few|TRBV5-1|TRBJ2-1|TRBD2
TGCGCCAGCAGCTCGCGGACTAGCGGGGGACCGTACAATGAGCAGTTCTTC
CASSSRTSGGPYNEQFF
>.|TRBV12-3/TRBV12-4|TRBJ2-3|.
TGTGCCGGCAGTTTCCGCGGGCCGAGCACAGATACGCAGTATTTT
CAGSFRGPSTDTQYF
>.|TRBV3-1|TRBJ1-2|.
TGTGCCAGCAGCCAAGGGGACATAGATGGCTACACCTTC
CASSQGDIDGYTF
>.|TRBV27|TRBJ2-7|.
TGTGCCAGCAGTCTTCTAGCGTTCAACGAGCAGTACTTC
CASSLLAFNEQYF
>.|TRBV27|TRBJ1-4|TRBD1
TGTGCCAGCAGACGGACAGGGGTAAATGAAAAACTGTTTTTT
CASRRTGVNEKLFF
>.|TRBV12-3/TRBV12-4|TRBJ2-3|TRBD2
TGTGCCAGCAGTTCCCCTAGCGGGGGCGATACGCAGTATTTT
CASSSPSGGDTQYF
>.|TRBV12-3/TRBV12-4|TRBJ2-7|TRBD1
TGTGCCAGCAGTTTAAAGGGGGCAAATCACATTCATGAGCAGTACTTC
CASSLKGANHIHEQYF
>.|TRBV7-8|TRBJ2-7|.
TGTGCCAGCAGCTTGAGGGATGACAACGAGCAGTACTTC
CASSLRDDNEQYF
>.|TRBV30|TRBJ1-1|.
TGTGCCTGGAGTTTGGCCAGAGCTGAAGCTTTCTTT
CAWSLARAEAFF
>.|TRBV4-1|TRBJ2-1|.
TGCGCCAGCAGCCCCACCGGGGACCCCTACAATGAGCAGTTCTTC
CASSPTGDPYNEQFF
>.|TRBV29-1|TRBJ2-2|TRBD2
TGCAGCCCATGGACTAGCGGGCACGCGAACACCGGGGAGCTGTTTTTT
CSPWTSGHANTGELFF
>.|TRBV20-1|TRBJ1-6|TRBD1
TGCAGTGCCCAGACCGGGACAGGGGTCAATTCACCCCTCCACTTT
CSAQTGTGVNSPLHF
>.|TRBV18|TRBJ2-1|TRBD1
TGTGCCAGCTCACCATCGGGACAGGTCTACGATGAGCAGTTCTTC
CASSPSGQVYDEQFF
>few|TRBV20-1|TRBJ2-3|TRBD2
TGCAGTGCTAGAGCTATAGCGGGAATATCTCATGGGGGCACAGATACGCAGTATTTT
CSARAIAGISHGGTDTQYF
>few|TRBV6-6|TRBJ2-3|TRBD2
TGTGCCGGGATGAGCGGGGGGGCATATACGCAGTATTTT
CAGMSGGAYTQYF
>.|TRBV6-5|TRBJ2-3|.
TGTGCCAGCAGTTATCGACCAGGGGGGCAAGATACGCAGTATTTT
CASSYRPGGQDTQYF
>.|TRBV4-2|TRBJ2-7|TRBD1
TGTGCCAGCAGCCCCGAGACAGGGCCCGGGGAGCAGTACTTC
CASSPETGPGEQYF
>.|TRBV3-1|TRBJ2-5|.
TGTGCCAGCAGCCACCCGGAGGCCGGAGAGACCCAGTACTTC
CASSHPEAGETQYF
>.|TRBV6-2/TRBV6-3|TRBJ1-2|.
TGTGCCAGCACCGGGGCGAACAACTATGGCTACACCTTC
CASTGANNYGYTF
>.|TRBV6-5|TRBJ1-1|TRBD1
TGTGCCAGCTTCCGGGCAGGGGGCGATAAGTTTGAAGCTTTCTTT
CASFRAGGDKFEAFF
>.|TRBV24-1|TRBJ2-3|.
TGTGCCACCAGTACCAGCATTACAGATACGCAGTATTTT
CATSTSITDTQYF
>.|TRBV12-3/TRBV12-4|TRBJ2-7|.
TGTGCCAGCAGTCGGGGATCAGGAGACTACGAGCAGTACTTC
CASSRGSGDYEQYF
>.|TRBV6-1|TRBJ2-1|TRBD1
TGTGCCAGCACCGCCGACAGGGACAATTCCTACAATGAGCAGTTCTTC
CASTADRDNSYNEQFF
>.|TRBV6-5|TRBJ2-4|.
TGTGCCAGCAGTTACTCTCGCGGGGGCGGTAAAAACATTCAGTACTTC
CASSYSRGGGKNIQYF